The 5 T cell receptor beta chains given below trace back to one sample, sequenced in a study of liver allograft versus peripheral blood T cells. Study background: Within transplanted livers, the T cell receptor repertoires were examined and compared against the repertoires present in the peripheral blood of liver transplant recipients.

TCRdb itself ran the reads through MiXCR, one entry per CDR3 protein. The sample lists 10,000 or so distinct CDR3 sequences; over 14% were seen once. The source of these receptors is a human patient who had a liver transplant. Some T cells could come from the graft donor.

This clonotype is labeled as medium-sized. The chain carries TRBV13 and TRBJ2-7; perhaps TRBD1 as D (5 bases). The germline V and J ends were trimmed by 6 bases and 5 bases, with 20 bases remaining between them. There are 15 residues in the CDR3. Germline CDR1 reads PRHDT; CDR2 reads FYEKMQ (reference sequence). The CDR3 nucleotides are TGTGCCAGCAGTCCTCCAGGGAAAGGGTTCCACGAGCAGTACTTC. It is translated as CASSPPGKGFHEQYF.

On this clonotype itself: This may be a read error: a much more frequent sequence differs by one nucleotide. This rearrangement joins TRBV27 to TRBJ2-7; no clear D. Trimming cost V 5 bases and J 1 base, with 12 bases left between them. CDR1 is MNHEY, CDR2 SMNVEV, per germline (reference sequence). This CDR3 spans 14 amino acids. DNA of the CDR3: TGTGCCAGCAGTCCCTCGGACGGGTCCTACGAGCAGTACTTC. Translation gives CASSPSDGSYEQYF.

This clonotype counts as medium-sized (0.01 to 0.1%). This sequence joins TRBV27 and TRBJ1-2; D call uncertain. CDR3 length: 14 residues. The V end was cut by 0 bases, the J end by 4 bases, with 9 bases between. Germline V gene lookup returns CDR1 MNHEY and CDR2 SMNVEV (reference sequence). The CDR3 DNA reads as TGTGCCAGCAGTTTATCCCGGGGATCCTATGGCTACACCTTC. This sequence encodes CASSLSRGSYGYTF.

This clonotype has more than one count but fewer than ten. The rearrangement joins TRBV3-1 to TRBJ2-2; perhaps D is TRBD1 or TRBD2 (5 bases each). Germline V gene sequence: CDR1 LGHDT, CDR2 YNNKEL (reference sequence). This CDR3 contains 19 residues. The V end was cut by 0 bases, the J end by 4 bases, with 21 bases between. CDR3 sequence: CASSQDTPGTPRGTGELFF. The CDR3 DNA reads TGTGCCAGCAGCCAAGACACCCCAGGGACGCCTAGGGGCACCGGGGAGCTGTTTTTT.

By share of the sample, this clonotype is medium-sized. The V gene is TRBV10-3, the J gene TRBJ2-1; 13 bases are shared with TRBD2. V shed 6 bases, J shed 5 bases, and the junction held 1 base outside the gene matches. Germline assignment: CDR1 ENHRY and CDR2 SYGVKD. The CDR3 spans 14 residues. CDR3 in amino acids: CAISGLAGDNEQFF. The CDR3 DNA reads TGTGCCATCAGCGGACTAGCGGGAGACAATGAGCAGTTCTTC.